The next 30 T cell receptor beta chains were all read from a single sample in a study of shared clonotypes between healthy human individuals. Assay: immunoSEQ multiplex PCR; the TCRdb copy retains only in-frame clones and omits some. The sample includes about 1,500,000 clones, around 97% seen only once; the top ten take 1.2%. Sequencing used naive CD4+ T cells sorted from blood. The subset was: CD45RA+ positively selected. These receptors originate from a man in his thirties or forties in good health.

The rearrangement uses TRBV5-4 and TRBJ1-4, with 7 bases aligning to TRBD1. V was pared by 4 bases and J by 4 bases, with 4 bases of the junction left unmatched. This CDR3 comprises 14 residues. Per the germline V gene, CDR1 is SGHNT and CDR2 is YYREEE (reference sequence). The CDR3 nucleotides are TGTGCCAGCAGCATTAGACAGGGTAATGAAAAACTGTTTTTT. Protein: CASSIRQGNEKLFF. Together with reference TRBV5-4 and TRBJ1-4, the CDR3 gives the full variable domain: ETGVTQSPTHLIKTRGQQVTLRCSSQSGHNTVSWYQQALGQGPQFIFQYYREEENGRGNFPPRFSGLQFPNYSSELNVNALELDDSALYLCASSIRQGNEKLFFGSGTQLSVL.

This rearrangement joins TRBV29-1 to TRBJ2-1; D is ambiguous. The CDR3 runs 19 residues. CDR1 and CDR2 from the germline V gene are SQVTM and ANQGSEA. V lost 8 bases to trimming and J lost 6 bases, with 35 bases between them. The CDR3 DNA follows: TGCAGCCCCCCAAGGGCCGTACTACTACGGTTGCGTATCGTCAATGAGCAGTTCTTC. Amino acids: CSPPRAVLLRLRIVNEQFF.

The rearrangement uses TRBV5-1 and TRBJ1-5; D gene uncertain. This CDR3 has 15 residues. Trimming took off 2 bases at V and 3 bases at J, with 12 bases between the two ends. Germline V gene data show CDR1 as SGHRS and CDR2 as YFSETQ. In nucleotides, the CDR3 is TGCGCCAGCAGCTTAGAGGGTTCGGTCAATCAGCCCCAGCATTTT. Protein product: CASSLEGSVNQPQHF.

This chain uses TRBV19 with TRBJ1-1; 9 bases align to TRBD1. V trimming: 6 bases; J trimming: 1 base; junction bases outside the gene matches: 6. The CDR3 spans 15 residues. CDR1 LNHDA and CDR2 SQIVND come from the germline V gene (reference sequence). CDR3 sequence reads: CASRPTGQGNTEAFF. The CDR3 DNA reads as TGTGCCAGTAGACCCACGGGACAGGGGAACACTGAAGCTTTCTTT.

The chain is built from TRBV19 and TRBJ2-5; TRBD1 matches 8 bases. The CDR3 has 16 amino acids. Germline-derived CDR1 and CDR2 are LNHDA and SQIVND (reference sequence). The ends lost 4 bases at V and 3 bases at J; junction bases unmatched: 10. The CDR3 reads CASSKSTGGRKETQYF. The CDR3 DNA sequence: TGTGCCAGTAGTAAGTCTACAGGGGGACGGAAAGAGACCCAGTACTTC.

CDR3 sequence: CASSLLGFNNQPQHF. Here the CDR3 DNA reads TGTGCCAGCAGTTTATTGGGGTTTAACAATCAGCCCCAGCATTTT. This chain joins TRBV27 and TRBJ1-5; D is ambiguous. The germline V gene encodes CDR1 MNHEY and CDR2 SMNVEV (reference sequence). CDR3 length: 15 residues. V was trimmed by 1 base and J by 3 bases, leaving 10 bases between them.

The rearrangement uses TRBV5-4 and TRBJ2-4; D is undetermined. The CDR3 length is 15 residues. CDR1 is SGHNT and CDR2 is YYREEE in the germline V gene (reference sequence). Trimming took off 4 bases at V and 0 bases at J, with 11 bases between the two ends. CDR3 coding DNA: TGTGCCAGCAGCCCCGAGGTACTAGCCAAAAACATTCAGTACTTC. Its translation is CASSPEVLAKNIQYF.

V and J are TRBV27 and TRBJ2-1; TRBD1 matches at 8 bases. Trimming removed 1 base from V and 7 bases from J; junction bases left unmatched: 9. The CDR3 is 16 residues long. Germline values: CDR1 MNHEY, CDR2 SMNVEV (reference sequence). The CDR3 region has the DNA TGTGCCAGCAGTTTATTCCTCCGGACAGGGAATAATGAGCAGTTCTTC. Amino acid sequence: CASSLFLRTGNNEQFF.

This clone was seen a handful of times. Here the CDR3 reads CASTRPGLYF. Written as DNA, the CDR3 is TGTGCCAGCACCCGACCAGGCCTCTACTTC. The chain links TRBV6-8 to TRBJ2-7; D gene uncertain. The CDR3 totals 10 residues. In germline, CDR1 is MNHGY, CDR2 SAAAGT. Trimming shortened V by 7 bases and J by 13 bases, and 14 bases separated the two germline ends.

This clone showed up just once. This CDR3 is CASSSWTATGELFF. The CDR3 DNA reads as TGCGCCAGCAGCTCCTGGACAGCCACCGGGGAGCTGTTTTTT. The V gene is TRBV5-1, the J gene TRBJ2-2; a possible D gene is TRBD1 (6 bases). Germline V gene data show CDR1 as SGHRS and CDR2 as YFSETQ. V was shortened by 3 bases and J by 4 bases, with 10 bases between the two germline ends. The CDR3 covers 14 residues. Supplemented by reference TRBV5-1 and TRBJ2-2, the full variable domain reads KAGVTQTPRYLIKTRGQQVTLSCSPISGHRSVSWYQQTPGQGLQFLFEYFSETQRNKGNFPGRFSGRQFSNSRSEMNVSTLELGDSALYLCASSSWTATGELFFGEGSRLTVL.

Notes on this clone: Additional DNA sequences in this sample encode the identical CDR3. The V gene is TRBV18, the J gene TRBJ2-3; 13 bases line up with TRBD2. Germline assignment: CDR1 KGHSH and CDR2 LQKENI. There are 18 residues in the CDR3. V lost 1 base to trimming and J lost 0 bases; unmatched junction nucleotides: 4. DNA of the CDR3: TGTGCCAGCTCACCACGGACTAGCGGGAGAACTAGCACAGATACGCAGTATTTT. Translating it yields CASSPRTSGRTSTDTQYF.

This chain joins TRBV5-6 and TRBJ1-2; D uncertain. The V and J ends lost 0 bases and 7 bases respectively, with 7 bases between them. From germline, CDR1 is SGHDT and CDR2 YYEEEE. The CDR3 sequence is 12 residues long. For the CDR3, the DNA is TGTGCCAGCAGCTTGGCATCCCGTGGCTACACCTTC. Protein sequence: CASSLASRGYTF.

As DNA, the CDR3 is TGTGCCAGCAGCCCCCGCCGGAGTGGGGAGACCCAGTACTTC. Translating gives CASSPRRSGETQYF. This chain joins TRBV7-9 and TRBJ2-5; D is uncertain. Germline V gene data show CDR1 as SEHNR and CDR2 as FQNEAQ (reference sequence). This CDR3 has 14 amino acids. The germline V and J ends were trimmed by 5 bases and 5 bases, with 15 bases remaining between them.

The CDR3 region is CASSFKGAEYEQYF. CDR3 bases: TGTGCCAGCAGCTTTAAAGGGGCGGAGTACGAGCAGTACTTC. V and J are TRBV11-2 and TRBJ2-7; tentative D call: TRBD1 (5 bases). The CDR3 runs 14 residues. Per germline, CDR1 SGHAT and CDR2 FQNNGV. V was pared by 3 bases and J by 4 bases, with 13 bases between.

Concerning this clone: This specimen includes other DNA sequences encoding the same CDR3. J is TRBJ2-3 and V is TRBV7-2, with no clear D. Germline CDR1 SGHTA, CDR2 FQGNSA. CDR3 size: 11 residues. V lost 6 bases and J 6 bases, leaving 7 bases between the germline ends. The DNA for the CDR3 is TGTGCCAGCAGTTCCCTGGATACGCAGTATTTT. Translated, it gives CASSSLDTQYF.

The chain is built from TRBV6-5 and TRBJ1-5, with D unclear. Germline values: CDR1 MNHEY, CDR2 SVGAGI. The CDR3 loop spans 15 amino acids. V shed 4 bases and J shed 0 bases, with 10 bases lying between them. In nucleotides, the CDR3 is TGTGCCAGCAGTTTCAAGGCCCATAGCAATCAGCCCCAGCATTTT. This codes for CASSFKAHSNQPQHF.

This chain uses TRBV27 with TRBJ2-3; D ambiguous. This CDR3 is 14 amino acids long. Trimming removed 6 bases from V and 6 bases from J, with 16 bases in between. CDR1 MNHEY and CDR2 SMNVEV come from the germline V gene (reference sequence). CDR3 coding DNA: TGTGCCAGCAGCGTGGGGTTAGCCGCTGATACGCAGTATTTT. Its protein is CASSVGLAADTQYF.

CDR3 in DNA: TGCAGCGTTGTAGGAGGGAGTCACCGCGGCACAGATACGCAGTATTTT. This sequence encodes CSVVGGSHRGTDTQYF. The chain uses TRBV29-1 and TRBJ2-3; a possible D gene is TRBD2 (6 bases). Trimming took 4 bases from V and 1 from J, leaving 18 bases between them. Germline V lookup: CDR1 SQVTM, CDR2 ANQGSEA. This CDR3 is built from 16 residues.

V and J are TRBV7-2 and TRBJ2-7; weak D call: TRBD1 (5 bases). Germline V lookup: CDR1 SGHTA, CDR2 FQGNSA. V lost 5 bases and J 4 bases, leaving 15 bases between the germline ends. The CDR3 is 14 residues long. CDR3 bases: TGTGCCAGCAGCACACGTAGCAGGGAATACGAGCAGTACTTC. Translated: CASSTRSREYEQYF.

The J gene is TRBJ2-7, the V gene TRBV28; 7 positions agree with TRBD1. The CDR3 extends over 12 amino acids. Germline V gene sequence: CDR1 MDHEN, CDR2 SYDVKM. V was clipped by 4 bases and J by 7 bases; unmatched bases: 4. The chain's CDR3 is CASSSQGIEQYF. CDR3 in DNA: TGTGCCAGCAGTTCACAGGGGATAGAGCAGTACTTC.

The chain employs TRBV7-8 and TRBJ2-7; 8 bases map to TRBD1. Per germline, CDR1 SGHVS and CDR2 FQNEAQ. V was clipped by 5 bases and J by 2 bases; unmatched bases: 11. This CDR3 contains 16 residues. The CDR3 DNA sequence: TGTGCCAGCAGCCCTACACCGCCGGGACAGGCCTACGAGCAGTACTTC. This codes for CASSPTPPGQAYEQYF.

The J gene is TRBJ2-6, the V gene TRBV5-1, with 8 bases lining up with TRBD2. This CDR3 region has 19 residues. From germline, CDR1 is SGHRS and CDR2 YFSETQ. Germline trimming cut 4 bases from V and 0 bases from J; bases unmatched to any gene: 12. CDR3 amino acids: CASSPLPSGQSSGANVLTF. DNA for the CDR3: TGCGCCAGCAGCCCTCTCCCTAGCGGGCAAAGCTCTGGGGCCAACGTCCTGACTTTC.

This CDR3 is CASTGSIGQGAAGELFF. In DNA form, the CDR3 reads TGTGCCAGCACGGGAAGCATCGGGCAGGGGGCCGCCGGGGAGCTGTTTTTT. This rearrangement joins TRBV27 to TRBJ2-2, with 8 bases that match TRBD1. Germline V gene data show CDR1 as MNHEY and CDR2 as SMNVEV (reference sequence). V dropped 7 bases and J dropped 6; count of bases not matched to a gene: 16. This CDR3 is built from 17 residues.

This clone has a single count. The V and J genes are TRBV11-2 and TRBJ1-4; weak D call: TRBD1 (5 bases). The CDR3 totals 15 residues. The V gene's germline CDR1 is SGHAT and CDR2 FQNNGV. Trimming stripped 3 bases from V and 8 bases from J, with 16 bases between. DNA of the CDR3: TGTGCCAGCAGCTTGGACGGGGGACCGGACGAAAAACTGTTTTTT. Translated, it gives CASSLDGGPDEKLFF. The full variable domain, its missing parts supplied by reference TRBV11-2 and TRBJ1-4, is EAGVAQSPRYKIIEKRQSVAFWCNPISGHATLYWYQQILGQGPKLLIQFQNNGVVDDSQLPKDRFSAERLKGVDSTLKIQPAKLEDSAVYLCASSLDGGPDEKLFFGSGTQLSVL.

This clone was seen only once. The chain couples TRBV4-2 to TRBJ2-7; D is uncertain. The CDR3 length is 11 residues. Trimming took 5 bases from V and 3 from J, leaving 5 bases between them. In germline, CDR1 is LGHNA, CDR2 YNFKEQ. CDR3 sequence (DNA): TGTGCCAGCAGCGAAAACTACGAGCAGTACTTC. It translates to CASSENYEQYF.

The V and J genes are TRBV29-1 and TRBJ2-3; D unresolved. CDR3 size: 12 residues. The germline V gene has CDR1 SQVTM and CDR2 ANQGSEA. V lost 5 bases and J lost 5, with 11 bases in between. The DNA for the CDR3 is TGCAGCGTTCTTGGCGCCCGAGATACGCAGTATTTT. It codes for CSVLGARDTQYF.

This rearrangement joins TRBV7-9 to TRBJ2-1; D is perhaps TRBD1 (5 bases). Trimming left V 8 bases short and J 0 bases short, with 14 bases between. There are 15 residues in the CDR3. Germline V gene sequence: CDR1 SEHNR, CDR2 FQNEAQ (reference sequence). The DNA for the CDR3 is TGTGCCAGCGGGGCGTGGGTGAGCTCCTACAATGAGCAGTTCTTC. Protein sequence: CASGAWVSSYNEQFF.

The CDR3: CASSLSLAGGFGEQYF. The CDR3 nucleotides read TGTGCCAGCAGCTTAAGTCTAGCGGGAGGATTTGGCGAGCAGTACTTC. The J gene is TRBJ2-7, the V gene TRBV11-2; 11 positions agree with TRBD2. The CDR3 totals 16 residues. The ends lost 2 bases at V and 6 bases at J; junction bases unmatched: 9. CDR1 and CDR2 from the germline V gene are SGHAT and FQNNGV.

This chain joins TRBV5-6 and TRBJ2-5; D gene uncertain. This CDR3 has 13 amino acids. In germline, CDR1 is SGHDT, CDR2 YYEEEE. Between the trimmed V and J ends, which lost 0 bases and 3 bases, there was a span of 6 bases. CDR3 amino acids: CASSLGRKETQYF. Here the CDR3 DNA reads TGTGCCAGCAGCTTGGGTCGAAAAGAGACCCAGTACTTC.

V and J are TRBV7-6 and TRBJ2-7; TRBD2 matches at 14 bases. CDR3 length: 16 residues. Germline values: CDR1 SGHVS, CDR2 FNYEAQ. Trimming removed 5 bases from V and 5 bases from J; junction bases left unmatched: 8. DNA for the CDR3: TGTGCCAGCAGCGAAAGACTAGCGGGAGGGTCTAACGAGCAGTACTTC. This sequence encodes CASSERLAGGSNEQYF.